This entry concerns a single TCR beta chain. Its antigen remains unidentified. Donors were ostensibly healthy at sampling, although undocumented immune exposures were probable. The CDR3 consists of 15 residues. V shed 3 bases and J shed 0 bases, with 11 bases lying between them. Germline CDR1 and CDR2: KGHSH and LQKENI. This sample was taken from a study of cytomegalovirus exposure and HLA in healthy donors. Study results and caveats: The majority of CMV-associated TCR beta chains were reported as apparently HLA-restricted in a later analysis. It was confirmed in vitro that three of the CMV-associated chains were specific for CMV antigens. Researchers counted roughly 150 TCR beta chains as cytomegalovirus-associated.

13 Jbeta primers and 60 Vbeta primers were used for the PCR. Assay: immunoSEQ multiplex PCR; the TCRdb copy retains only in-frame clones and omits some. The sample records 150,000 to 160,000 clones, around 80% being singletons. Sequenced sample: PBMCs. V is TRBV18 and J is TRBJ1-1; D may be TRBD1 (5 bases). The source is a woman in her forties in good health and CMV-seropositive. CDR3 DNA: TGTGCCAGCTCACCGGGAAAGGACATGAACACTGAAGCTTTCTTT. Its translation is CASSPGKDMNTEAFF.